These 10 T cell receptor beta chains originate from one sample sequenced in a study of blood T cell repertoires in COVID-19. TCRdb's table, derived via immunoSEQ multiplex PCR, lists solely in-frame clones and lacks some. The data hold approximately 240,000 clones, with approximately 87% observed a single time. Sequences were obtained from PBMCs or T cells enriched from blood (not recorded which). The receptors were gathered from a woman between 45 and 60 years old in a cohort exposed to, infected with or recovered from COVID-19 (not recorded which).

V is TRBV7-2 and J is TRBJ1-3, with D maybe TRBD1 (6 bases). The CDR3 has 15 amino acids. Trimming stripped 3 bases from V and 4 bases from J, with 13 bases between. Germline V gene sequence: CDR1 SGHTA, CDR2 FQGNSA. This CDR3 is CASSFTTGSGNTIYF. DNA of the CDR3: TGTGCCAGCAGCTTCACGACAGGTTCCGGAAACACCATATATTTT.

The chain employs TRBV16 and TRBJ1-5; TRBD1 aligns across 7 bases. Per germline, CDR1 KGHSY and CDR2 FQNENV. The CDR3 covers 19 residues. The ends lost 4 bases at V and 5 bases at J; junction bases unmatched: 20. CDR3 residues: CASSLRLRGLYQIDQPQHF. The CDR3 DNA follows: TGTGCCAGCAGCCTCCGTTTGAGGGGGCTGTACCAAATAGATCAGCCCCAGCATTTT.

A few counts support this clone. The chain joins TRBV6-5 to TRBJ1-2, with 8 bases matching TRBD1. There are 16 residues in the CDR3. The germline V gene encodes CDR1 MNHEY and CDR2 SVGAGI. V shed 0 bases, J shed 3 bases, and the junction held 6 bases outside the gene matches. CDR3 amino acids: CASSYSPGGSYYGYTF. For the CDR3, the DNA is TGTGCCAGCAGTTACTCCCCAGGGGGCAGTTACTATGGCTACACCTTC.

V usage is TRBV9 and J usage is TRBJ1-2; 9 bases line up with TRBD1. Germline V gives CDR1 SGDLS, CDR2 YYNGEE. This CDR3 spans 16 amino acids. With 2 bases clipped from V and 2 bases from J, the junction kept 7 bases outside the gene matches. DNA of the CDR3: TGTGCCAGCAGCGTGGGGGGACAGGGTCTGAACTATGGCTACACCTTC. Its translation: CASSVGGQGLNYGYTF. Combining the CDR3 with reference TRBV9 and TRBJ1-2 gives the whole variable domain DSGVTQTPKHLITATGQRVTLRCSPRSGDLSVYWYQQSLDQGLQFLIQYYNGEERAKGNILERFSAQQFPDLHSELNLSSLELGDSALYFCASSVGGQGLNYGYTFGSGTRLTVV.

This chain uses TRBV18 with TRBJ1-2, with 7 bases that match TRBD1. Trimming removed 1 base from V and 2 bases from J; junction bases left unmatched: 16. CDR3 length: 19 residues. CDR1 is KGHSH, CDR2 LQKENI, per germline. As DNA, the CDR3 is TGTGCCAGCTCACCACGACAGGGTCTGACTTCCACCAGAAACTATGGCTACACCTTC. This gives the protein CASSPRQGLTSTRNYGYTF.

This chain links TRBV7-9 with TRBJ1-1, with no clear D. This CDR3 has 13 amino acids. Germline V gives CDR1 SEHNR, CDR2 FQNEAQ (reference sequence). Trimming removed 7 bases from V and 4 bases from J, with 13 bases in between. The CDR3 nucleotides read TGTGCCAGCAAACAAAACATGCTCACTGAAGCTTTCTTT. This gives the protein CASKQNMLTEAFF.

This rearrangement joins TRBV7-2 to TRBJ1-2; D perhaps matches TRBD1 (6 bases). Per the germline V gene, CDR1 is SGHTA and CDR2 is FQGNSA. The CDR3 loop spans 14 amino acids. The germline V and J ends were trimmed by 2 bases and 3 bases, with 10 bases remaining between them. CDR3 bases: TGTGCCAGCAGCTTATTCGAGGGGGACTATGGCTACACCTTC. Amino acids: CASSLFEGDYGYTF. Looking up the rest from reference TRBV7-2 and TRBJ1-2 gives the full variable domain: GAGVSQSPSNKVTEKGKDVELRCDPISGHTALYWYRQSLGQGLEFLIYFQGNSAPDKSGLPSDRFSAERTGGSVSTLTIQRTQQEDSAVYLCASSLFEGDYGYTFGSGTRLTVV.

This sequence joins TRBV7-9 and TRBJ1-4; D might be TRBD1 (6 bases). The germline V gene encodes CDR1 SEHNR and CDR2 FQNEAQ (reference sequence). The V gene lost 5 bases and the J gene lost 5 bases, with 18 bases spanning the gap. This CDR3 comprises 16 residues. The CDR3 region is CASSTGTRAANEKLFF. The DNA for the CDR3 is TGTGCCAGCAGCACCGGGACACGCGCAGCCAATGAAAAACTGTTTTTT.

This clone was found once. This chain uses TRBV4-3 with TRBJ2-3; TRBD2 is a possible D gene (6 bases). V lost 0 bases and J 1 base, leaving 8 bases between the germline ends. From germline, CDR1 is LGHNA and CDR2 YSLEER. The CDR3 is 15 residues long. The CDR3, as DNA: TGCGCCAGCAGCCAAGAAGGCGGGGGCACAGATACGCAGTATTTT. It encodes CASSQEGGGTDTQYF.

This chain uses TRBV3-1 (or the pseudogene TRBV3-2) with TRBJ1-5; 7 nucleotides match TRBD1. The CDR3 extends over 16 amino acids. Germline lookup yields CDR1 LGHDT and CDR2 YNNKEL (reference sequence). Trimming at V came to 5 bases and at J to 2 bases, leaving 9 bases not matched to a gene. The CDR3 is CASSFQGDEGNQPQHF. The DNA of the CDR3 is TGTGCCAGCAGCTTCCAGGGGGACGAAGGCAATCAGCCCCAGCATTTT.